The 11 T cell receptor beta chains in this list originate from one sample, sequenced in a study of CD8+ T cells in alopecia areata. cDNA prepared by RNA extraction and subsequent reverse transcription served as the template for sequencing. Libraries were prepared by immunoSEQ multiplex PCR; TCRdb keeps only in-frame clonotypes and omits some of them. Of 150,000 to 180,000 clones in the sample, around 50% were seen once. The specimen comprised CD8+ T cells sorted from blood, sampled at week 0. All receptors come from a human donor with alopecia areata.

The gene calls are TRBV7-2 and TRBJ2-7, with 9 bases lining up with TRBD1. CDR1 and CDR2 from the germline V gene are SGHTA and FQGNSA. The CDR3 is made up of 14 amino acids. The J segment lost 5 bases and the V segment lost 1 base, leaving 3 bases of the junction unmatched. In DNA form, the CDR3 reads TGTGCCAGCAGCTTAGGGGGACAGGGAGACGAGCAGTACTTC. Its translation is CASSLGGQGDEQYF.

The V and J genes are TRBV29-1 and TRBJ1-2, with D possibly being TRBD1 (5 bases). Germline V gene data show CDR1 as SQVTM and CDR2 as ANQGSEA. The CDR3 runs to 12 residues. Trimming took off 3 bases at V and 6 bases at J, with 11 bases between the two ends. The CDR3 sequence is CSVDHTGHGYTF. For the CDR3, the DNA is TGCAGCGTTGACCATACAGGTCATGGCTACACCTTC.

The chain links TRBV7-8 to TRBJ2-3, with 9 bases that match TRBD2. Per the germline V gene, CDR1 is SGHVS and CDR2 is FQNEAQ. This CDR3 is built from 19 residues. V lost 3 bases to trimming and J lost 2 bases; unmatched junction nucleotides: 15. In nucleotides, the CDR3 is TGTGCCAGCAGCTTGACCCGGGGACTAGCCCATTCCTTCACAGATACGCAGTATTTT. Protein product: CASSLTRGLAHSFTDTQYF.

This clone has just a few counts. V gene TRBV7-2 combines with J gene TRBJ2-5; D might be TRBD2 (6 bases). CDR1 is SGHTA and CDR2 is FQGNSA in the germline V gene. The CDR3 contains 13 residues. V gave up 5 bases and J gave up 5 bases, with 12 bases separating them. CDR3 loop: CASSPPGGETQYF. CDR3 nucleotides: TGTGCCAGCAGCCCGCCTGGGGGGGAGACCCAGTACTTC.

The CDR3 reads CAWSVGTDPSYGYTF. The CDR3 DNA is TGTGCCTGGAGTGTGGGGACAGACCCGTCTTATGGCTACACCTTC. This chain uses TRBV30 with TRBJ1-2, with TRBD1 matching over 7 bases. Germline CDR1 reads GTSNPN; CDR2 reads SVGIG (reference sequence). V was clipped by 0 bases and J by 5 bases; unmatched bases: 9. The CDR3 has 15 residues.

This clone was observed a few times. CDR3 in amino acids: CASSSGRVYGYTF. CDR3 nucleotides: TGTGCCAGCAGTTCTGGCCGAGTCTATGGCTACACCTTC. The chain joins TRBV7-9 to TRBJ1-2, with D unresolved. Deletions cut 6 bases from V and 4 bases from J, with 12 bases between. Germline V gives CDR1 SEHNR, CDR2 FQNEAQ (reference sequence). CDR3 length: 13 amino acids.

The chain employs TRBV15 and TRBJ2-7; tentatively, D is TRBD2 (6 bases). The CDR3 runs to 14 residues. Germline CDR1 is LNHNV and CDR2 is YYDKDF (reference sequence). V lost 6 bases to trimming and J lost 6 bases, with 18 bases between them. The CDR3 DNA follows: TGTGCCACCAGTGGTATCGGGGGTAACGCCGAGCAGTACTTC. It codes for CATSGIGGNAEQYF.

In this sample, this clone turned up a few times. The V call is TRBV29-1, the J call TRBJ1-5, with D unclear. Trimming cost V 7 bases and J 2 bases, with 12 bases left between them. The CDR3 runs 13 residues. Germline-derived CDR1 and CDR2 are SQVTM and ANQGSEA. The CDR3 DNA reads TGCAGCGCTCCGAGGTGGGGCAATCAGCCCCAGCATTTT. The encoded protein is CSAPRWGNQPQHF.

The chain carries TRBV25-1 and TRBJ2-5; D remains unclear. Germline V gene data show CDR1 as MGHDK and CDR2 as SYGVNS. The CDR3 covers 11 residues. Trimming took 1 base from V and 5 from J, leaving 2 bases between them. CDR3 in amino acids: CASSEWETQYF. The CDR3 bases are TGTGCCAGCAGTGAATGGGAGACCCAGTACTTC.

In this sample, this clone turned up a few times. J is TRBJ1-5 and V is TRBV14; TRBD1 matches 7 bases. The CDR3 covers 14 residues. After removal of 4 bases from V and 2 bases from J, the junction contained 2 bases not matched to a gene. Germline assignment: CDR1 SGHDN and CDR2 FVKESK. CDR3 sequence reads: CASSRGQGNQPQHF. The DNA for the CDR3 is TGTGCCAGCAGCCGAGGACAGGGCAATCAGCCCCAGCATTTT.

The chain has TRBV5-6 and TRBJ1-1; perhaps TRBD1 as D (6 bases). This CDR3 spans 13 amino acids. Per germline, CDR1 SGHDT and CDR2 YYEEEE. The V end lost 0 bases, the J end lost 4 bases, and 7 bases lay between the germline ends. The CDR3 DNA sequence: TGTGCCAGCAGCTTGGAAGGGGGCACTGAAGCTTTCTTT. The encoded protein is CASSLEGGTEAFF.